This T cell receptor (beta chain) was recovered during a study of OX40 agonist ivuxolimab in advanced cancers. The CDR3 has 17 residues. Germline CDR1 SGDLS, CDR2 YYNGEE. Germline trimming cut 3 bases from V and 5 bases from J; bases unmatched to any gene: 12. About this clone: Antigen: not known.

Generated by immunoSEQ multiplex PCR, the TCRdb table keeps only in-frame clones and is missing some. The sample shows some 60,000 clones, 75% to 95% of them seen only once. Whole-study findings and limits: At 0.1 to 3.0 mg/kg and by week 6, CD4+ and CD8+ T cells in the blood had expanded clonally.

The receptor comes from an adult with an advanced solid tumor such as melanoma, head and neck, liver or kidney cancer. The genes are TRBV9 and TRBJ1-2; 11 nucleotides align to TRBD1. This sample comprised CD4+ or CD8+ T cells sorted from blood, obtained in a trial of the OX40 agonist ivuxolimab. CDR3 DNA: TGTGCCAGCAGCGCGACCGCCGGGACAGGGGGTTCTTATGGCTACACCTTC. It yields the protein CASSATAGTGGSYGYTF.